Each of the 15 T cell receptor beta chains below was sequenced from the same sample in a study of graft-versus-host responses after intestinal transplantation. Clones were read by immunoSEQ multiplex PCR, and TCRdb kept only the in-frame ones, dropping some. The sample yields some 55,000 clones, more than 80% seen once. Specimen: PBMCs, collected 650 to 670 days after intestinal transplant. The receptors come from a human patient who received an intestinal transplant, so some T cells may come from the graft donor.

The gene calls are TRBV18 and TRBJ1-2; the D is unclear. Germline CDR1 KGHSH, CDR2 LQKENI. This CDR3 spans 15 amino acids. Trimming left V 3 bases short and J 1 base short, with 12 bases between. The CDR3, as DNA: TGTGCCAGCTCACCGGGCAGGACCGATAACTATGGCTACACCTTC. Translation gives CASSPGRTDNYGYTF.

This clone was picked up one time. This chain connects TRBV5-1 to TRBJ1-6, with D tentatively TRBD1 (5 bases). The CDR3 is 18 amino acids. The germline V gene has CDR1 SGHRS and CDR2 YFSETQ. V lost 0 bases to trimming and J lost 0 bases, with 13 bases between them. The CDR3 reads CASSLATDRSSYNSPLHF. In DNA form, the CDR3 reads TGCGCCAGCAGCTTGGCAACCGACAGAAGCTCCTATAATTCACCCCTCCACTTT.

This chain uses TRBV5-4 with TRBJ2-3; D gene ambiguous. V was shortened by 0 bases and J by 0 bases, with 2 bases between the two germline ends. Germline V gene sequence: CDR1 SGHNT, CDR2 YYREEE (reference sequence). This CDR3 has 13 amino acids. CDR3 DNA: TGTGCCAGCAGCTTGGGGAGCACAGATACGCAGTATTTT. It specifies CASSLGSTDTQYF.

V usage is TRBV6-1 and J usage is TRBJ1-6; D gene unclear. V dropped 2 bases and J dropped 10 bases, with 12 bases sitting between them. This CDR3 comprises 14 residues. Looked up from germline, CDR1 is MNHNS and CDR2 is SASEGT. The CDR3 coding sequence is TGTGCCAGCAGTGAATTAGCCCTGGGATCACCCCTCCACTTT. Its translation: CASSELALGSPLHF.

The chain has TRBV5-5 and TRBJ1-1, with D possibly TRBD1 on 5 matching bases. The V gene's germline CDR1 is SGHKS and CDR2 YYEKEE (reference sequence). There are 13 residues in the CDR3. Between the trimmed V and J ends, which lost 3 bases and 11 bases, there was a span of 17 bases. CDR3 sequence: CASSSQGYVEAFF. The CDR3 coding sequence is TGTGCCAGCAGCTCTCAGGGATACGTTGAGGCTTTCTTT.

The rearrangement joins TRBV7-9 to TRBJ2-4; D gene unclear. CDR1 and CDR2 from the germline V gene are SEHNR and FQNEAQ (reference sequence). The V gene lost 5 bases and the J gene lost 7 bases, with 3 bases spanning the gap. CDR3 length: 10 amino acids. The CDR3 region is CASSGNIQYF. DNA of the CDR3: TGTGCCAGCAGCGGGAACATTCAGTACTTC.

This chain uses TRBV13 with TRBJ2-1; 9 nucleotides match TRBD2. CDR3 size: 14 residues. In germline, CDR1 is PRHDT, CDR2 FYEKMQ (reference sequence). J gave up 10 bases and V 4 bases, and 8 bases lay outside the gene matches. Written as DNA, the CDR3 is TGTGCCAGCAGCTCAATAGCGGGGGTCGGAGAGCAGTTCTTC. This codes for CASSSIAGVGEQFF. Full variable domain (rest looked up from reference TRBV13 and TRBJ2-1): AAGVIQSPRHLIKEKRETATLKCYPIPRHDTVYWYQQGPGQDPQFLISFYEKMQSDKGSIPDRFSAQQFSDYHSELNMSSLELGDSALYFCASSSIAGVGEQFFGPGTRLTVL.

The J gene is TRBJ2-5, the V gene TRBV5-5; D is unresolved. Germline CDR1 and CDR2: SGHKS and YYEKEE (reference sequence). CDR3 size: 12 residues. V dropped 5 bases and J dropped 5 bases, with 10 bases sitting between them. CDR3 coding DNA: TGTGCCAGCAGTGCTCACCGGGAGACCCAGTACTTC. Translation: CASSAHRETQYF. Filled out from reference TRBV5-5 and TRBJ2-5, the complete variable domain reads DAGVTQSPTHLIKTRGQQVTLRCSPISGHKSVSWYQQVLGQGPQFIFQYYEKEERGRGNFPDRFSARQFPNYSSELNVNALLLGDSALYLCASSAHRETQYFGPGTRLLVL.

The rearrangement joins TRBV19 to TRBJ1-2; 8 bases line up with TRBD1. The J segment lost 8 bases and the V segment lost 7 bases, leaving 12 bases of the junction unmatched. Germline assignment: CDR1 LNHDA and CDR2 SQIVND (reference sequence). There are 14 residues in the CDR3. In nucleotides, the CDR3 is TGTGCCAGTACCTCGTTGGACAGGGAAGAAGGCTACACCTTC. Amino acid sequence: CASTSLDREEGYTF.

The rearrangement links TRBV10-3 to TRBJ2-1; 10 bases line up with TRBD2. Per germline, CDR1 ENHRY and CDR2 SYGVKD. J gave up 5 bases and V 0 bases, and 4 bases lay outside the gene matches. The CDR3 has 16 amino acids. Written as DNA, the CDR3 is TGTGCCATCAGTGAGTCAGTAGCGGGGGGCAACAATGAGCAGTTCTTC. It specifies CAISESVAGGNNEQFF.

The chain is built from TRBV5-1 and TRBJ2-1, with D perhaps TRBD1 or TRBD2 (6 bases each). The CDR3 contains 14 residues. The V gene's germline CDR1 is SGHRS and CDR2 YFSETQ. The ends were cut back, 2 bases at V and 6 bases at J, with 12 bases in the middle. CDR3 in amino acids: CASSFRGPPNEQFF. The CDR3 DNA sequence: TGCGCCAGCAGCTTTCGGGGGCCCCCCAATGAGCAGTTCTTC.

This clone was found a few times. CDR3 coding DNA: TGTGCCAGCAGCTTAGGGACAGGGCGGGGTACTGAAGCTTTCTTT. This codes for CASSLGTGRGTEAFF. This rearrangement joins TRBV7-9 to TRBJ1-1, with 8 bases matching TRBD1. Germline trimming cut 1 base from V and 5 bases from J; bases unmatched to any gene: 6. Germline loops: CDR1 SEHNR, CDR2 FQNEAQ (reference sequence). This CDR3 spans 15 amino acids.

The V gene is TRBV9, the J gene TRBJ1-1; weak D call: TRBD1 (6 bases). The CDR3 runs to 14 residues. Germline lookup yields CDR1 SGDLS and CDR2 YYNGEE. Trimming stripped 7 bases from V and 0 bases from J, with 13 bases between. The CDR3 nucleotides read TGTGCCAGCGGCACAGGGCCGGTGAACACTGAAGCTTTCTTT. Translating it yields CASGTGPVNTEAFF.

The chain recombines TRBV5-1 with TRBJ1-1, with 8 bases lining up with TRBD1. Germline V gene lookup returns CDR1 SGHRS and CDR2 YFSETQ. The junction had 14 bases not matched to a gene; V was cut back by 0 bases and J by 10 bases. The CDR3 runs 16 residues. The CDR3 sequence: CASSLAGGQGGLAAFF. The CDR3 DNA is TGCGCCAGCAGCTTGGCCGGTGGACAGGGAGGATTGGCAGCTTTCTTT.

The chain joins TRBV9 to TRBJ1-1; possibly TRBD1 for D (5 bases). The V gene's germline CDR1 is SGDLS and CDR2 YYNGEE. This CDR3 is built from 14 residues. The V end was cut by 2 bases, the J end by 0 bases, with 8 bases between. The CDR3 DNA sequence: TGTGCCAGCAGCGTCGACAGTATGAACACTGAAGCTTTCTTT. The encoded protein is CASSVDSMNTEAFF.